Following are 3 T cell receptor beta chains from one sample sequenced in a study of blood T cells in healthy people across ages. Using a J-beta primer mix together with a sample-barcoded 5' primer, a second PCR was run for about 7 to 12 cycles. One entry per CDR3 protein, called by TCRdb with MiXCR from the 5' RACE reads. The sample has 750,000 to 1,000,000 distinct CDR3 sequences, about 29% seen once; the top ten hold 10%. The same data also contributed to another study, on T cells of mothers and their children.

Specimen: blood. The source is a woman in her thirties or forties in good health.

The chain uses TRBV6-2 or TRBV6-3 and TRBJ2-1; D remains ambiguous. V was clipped by 6 bases and J by 9 bases, with 15 bases between them. Germline V gene lookup returns CDR1 MNHEY and CDR2 SVGEGT. The CDR3 covers 13 residues. CDR3 sequence reads: CASSDSLVCEQFF. In DNA form, the CDR3 reads TGTGCCAGCAGCGATTCCTTGGTGTGTGAGCAGTTCTTC.

This clonotype has ten or more counts. A much larger clone is a single base away; this may be a read error. The chain uses TRBV24-1 and TRBJ2-4, with 7 bases lining up with TRBD2. Germline CDR1 reads KGHDR; CDR2 reads SFDVKD. This CDR3 comprises 14 residues. CDR3 coding DNA: TGTGCCGCCAGTGATTTACAGGCGGGGGACATTCAGTACTTC. As protein: CAASDLQAGDIQYF.

This chain uses TRBV4-3 with TRBJ2-5; TRBD2 matches at 9 bases. The CDR3 covers 15 residues. The germline CDR1 and CDR2 sequences are LGHNA and YSLEER. V was clipped by 3 bases and J by 5 bases; unmatched bases: 7. CDR3 region: CASSHPAGGGETQYF. Written as DNA, the CDR3 is TGCGCCAGCAGCCATCCAGCGGGGGGCGGGGAGACCCAGTACTTC.